This T cell receptor beta chain was documented in a study of CD8+CD57+ T cells in acquired aplastic anemia. Study information: When averaged, DNA from sorted CD4+ and CD8+ cells came to about 3 ug.

The TCR beta profiling, which covered VDJ combination and CDR3 sequence, was carried out using genomic DNA as the template. TCRdb called the reads again in MiXCR, with one record for every CDR3 protein. The table includes about 100,000 distinct CDR3 sequences, less than 65% detected once. The CDR3 spans 13 residues. CDR1 is DFQATT, CDR2 SNEGSKA, per germline (reference sequence). The ends were cut back, 3 bases at V and 4 bases at J, with 12 bases in the middle. The TCR was taken from a human donor in good health, serving as a control. The sequencing sample was made of sorted CD4+, CD8+, or CD8+CD57+ T cells (not recorded which) from PBMCs. The V call is TRBV20-1, the J call TRBJ1-2; D possibly corresponds to TRBD1 (6 bases). CDR3 nucleotides: TGCAGTGCTAGTCAGGGGATTAGCTATGGCTACACCTTC. Translating it yields CSASQGISYGYTF.